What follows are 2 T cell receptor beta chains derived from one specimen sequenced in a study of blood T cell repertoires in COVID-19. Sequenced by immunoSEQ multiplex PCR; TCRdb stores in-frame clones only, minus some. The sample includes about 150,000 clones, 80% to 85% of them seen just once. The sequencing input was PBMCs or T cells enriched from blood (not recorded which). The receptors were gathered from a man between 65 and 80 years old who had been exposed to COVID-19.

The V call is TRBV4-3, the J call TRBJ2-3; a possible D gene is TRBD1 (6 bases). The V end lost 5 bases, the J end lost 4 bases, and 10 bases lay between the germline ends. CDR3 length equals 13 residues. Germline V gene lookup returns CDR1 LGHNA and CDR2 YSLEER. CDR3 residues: CASSGGQADTQYF. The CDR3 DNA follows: TGCGCCAGCAGCGGGGGCCAGGCAGATACGCAGTATTTT.

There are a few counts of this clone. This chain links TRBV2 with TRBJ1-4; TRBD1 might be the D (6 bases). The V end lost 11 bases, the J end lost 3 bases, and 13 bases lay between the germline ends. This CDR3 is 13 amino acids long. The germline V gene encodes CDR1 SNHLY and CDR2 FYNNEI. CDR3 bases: TGTGCCGGGCACAGGGTAGCTAATGAAAAACTGTTTTTT. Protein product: CAGHRVANEKLFF.